The entry that follows covers one T cell receptor beta chain sequence. TCRdb keeps only in-frame clones here, not all; method: immunoSEQ multiplex PCR. The sample consists of some 200,000 clones, about 88% of them appearing once. This sample is drawn from a study of blood T cell repertoires in COVID-19. Study context: Donors in the United States, Italy and Spain gave samples during acute or convalescent COVID-19. T cells, B-cell-depleted T cells, or PBMCs provided the cDNA or gDNA that served as material.

The TCR comes from a woman older than 75 in a cohort sampled during active or convalescent COVID-19. What was sequenced was peripheral blood.

The CDR3 DNA reads TGTGCCAGCAGCCGCAGAGAACGGGTGGGCTACACCTTC. It codes for CASSRRERVGYTF. The chain uses TRBV7-9 and TRBJ1-2; D unresolved. Per germline, CDR1 SEHNR and CDR2 FQNEAQ (reference sequence). The CDR3 totals 13 residues. Trimming took off 5 bases at V and 8 bases at J, with 15 bases between the two ends.